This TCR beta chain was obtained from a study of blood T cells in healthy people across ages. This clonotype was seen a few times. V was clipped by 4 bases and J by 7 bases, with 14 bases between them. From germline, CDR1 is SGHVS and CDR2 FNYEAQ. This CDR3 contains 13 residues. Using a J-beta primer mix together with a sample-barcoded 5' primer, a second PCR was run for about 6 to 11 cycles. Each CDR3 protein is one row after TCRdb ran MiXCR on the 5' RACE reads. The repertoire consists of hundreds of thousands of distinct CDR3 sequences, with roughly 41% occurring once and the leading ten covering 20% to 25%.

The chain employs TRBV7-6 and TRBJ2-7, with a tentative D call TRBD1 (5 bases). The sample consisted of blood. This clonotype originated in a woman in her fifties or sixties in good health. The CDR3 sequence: CASSSLRAGEQYF. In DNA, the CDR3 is TGTGCCAGCAGCTCCCTCAGGGCTGGGGAGCAGTACTTC. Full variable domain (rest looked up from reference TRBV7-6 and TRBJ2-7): GAGVSQSPRYKVTKRGQDVALRCDPISGHVSLYWYRQALGQGPEFLTYFNYEAQQDKSGLPNDRFSAERPEGSISTLTIQRTEQRDSAMYRCASSSLRAGEQYFGPGTRLTVT.